Each of the 24 T cell receptor beta chains below was sequenced from the same sample in a study of CD8 T cells in ankylosing spondylitis listed by TCRdb under 2017. The library relied on 5' RACE. Data came from an Illumina HiSeq 2500. The public reads were reprocessed in TCRdb via fastp at Q25 and MiXCR, keeping in-frame beta chains. Duplicate CDR3 protein sequences are folded into a single record with the most common DNA and genes. Here the sample has roughly 7,000 distinct CDR3 sequences; around 2.8% occur a single time. The ten most abundant clones make up approximately 35% of the sample. The material sequenced was blood, either unsorted or a sorted T cell fraction (not recorded which). These receptor sequences come from a female donor with ankylosing spondylitis or in good health (not recorded which).

At least ten counts were recorded for this clonotype. The rearrangement links TRBV9 to TRBJ2-3; TRBD2 aligns across 11 bases. The CDR3 totals 16 residues. CDR1 is SGDLS, CDR2 YYNGEE, per germline. With V trimmed by 4 bases and J by 4 bases, 8 bases remained unmatched. DNA for the CDR3: TGTGCCAGCAGCCCTCAGACTAGCGGGGTCGCAGATACGCAGTATTTT. It specifies CASSPQTSGVADTQYF.

This clonotype has ten or more counts. V usage is TRBV9 and J usage is TRBJ2-4; D is unresolved. The germline V gene encodes CDR1 SGDLS and CDR2 YYNGEE. Trimming left V 0 bases short and J 1 base short, with 11 bases between. This CDR3 region has 16 residues. The CDR3: CASSVDSTLAKNIQYF. As DNA, the CDR3 is TGTGCCAGCAGCGTAGACTCCACCCTGGCCAAAAACATTCAGTACTTC.

This clonotype was seen ten or more times. The V gene is TRBV9, the J gene TRBJ2-3; 9 nucleotides align to TRBD1. CDR3 length: 16 residues. With V trimmed by 3 bases and J by 2 bases, 7 bases remained unmatched. Per germline, CDR1 SGDLS and CDR2 YYNGEE. CDR3: CASSGRDRDHTDTQYF. Written as DNA, the CDR3 is TGTGCCAGCAGCGGACGGGACAGGGACCACACAGATACGCAGTATTTT.

This clonotype was counted at least ten times. The chain carries TRBV9 and TRBJ1-2; 7 nucleotides match TRBD1. This CDR3 is 13 amino acids long. Trimming at V came to 4 bases and at J to 0 bases, leaving 0 bases not matched to a gene. Germline V gene lookup returns CDR1 SGDLS and CDR2 YYNGEE. The CDR3 is CASSQGANYGYTF. CDR3 in DNA: TGTGCCAGCAGCCAGGGGGCTAACTATGGCTACACCTTC.

This clonotype is deemed medium-sized (0.01 to 0.1%). The rearrangement uses TRBV9 and TRBJ2-2, with TRBD1 matching over 10 bases. Germline V gene lookup returns CDR1 SGDLS and CDR2 YYNGEE. The CDR3 contains 17 residues. Trimming at V came to 0 bases and at J to 4 bases, leaving 6 bases not matched to a gene. The CDR3 here is CASSVVRDRGVTGELFF. Written as DNA, the CDR3 is TGTGCCAGCAGCGTAGTGCGGGACAGGGGCGTCACCGGGGAGCTGTTTTTT.

This clonotype was picked up many times. The genes are TRBV9 and TRBJ2-7, with 9 bases identical to TRBD1. The junction had 6 bases not matched to a gene; V was cut back by 4 bases and J by 4 bases. This CDR3 comprises 14 residues. CDR1 is SGDLS and CDR2 is YYNGEE in the germline V gene. CDR3 loop: CASSPGQGEYEQYF. In DNA, the CDR3 is TGTGCCAGCAGCCCGGGACAGGGAGAGTACGAGCAGTACTTC.

This clonotype was observed at least ten times. The chain couples TRBV20-1 to TRBJ2-1, with 8 bases that match TRBD1. The ends lost 5 bases at V and 4 bases at J; junction bases unmatched: 7. This CDR3 has 14 residues. Germline V CDR1 and CDR2: DFQATT, SNEGSKA (reference sequence). CDR3 amino acids: CSALRTGNYNEQFF. CDR3 DNA sequence: TGCAGTGCTCTACGGACAGGGAATTACAATGAGCAGTTCTTC.

In this sample, this clonotype turned up many times. The chain is built from TRBV9 and TRBJ2-1, with 8 bases matching TRBD2. Germline assignment: CDR1 SGDLS and CDR2 YYNGEE. This CDR3 is built from 14 residues. V gave up 0 bases and J gave up 8 bases; unmatched junction bases: 4. In nucleotides, the CDR3 is TGTGCCAGCAGCGTAGATAGCGGGGTAGATGAGCAGTTCTTC. It is translated as CASSVDSGVDEQFF.

By sample fraction, this clonotype is large. The J gene is TRBJ2-1, the V gene TRBV9; 13 nucleotides agree with TRBD2. Germline-derived CDR1 and CDR2 are SGDLS and YYNGEE. This CDR3 comprises 15 residues. V gave up 3 bases and J gave up 4 bases; unmatched junction bases: 1. Here the CDR3 reads CASSGLAGGYNEQFF. Written as DNA, the CDR3 is TGTGCCAGCAGCGGACTAGCGGGAGGTTACAATGAGCAGTTCTTC.

This clonotype is medium-sized by share. The rearrangement joins TRBV9 to TRBJ2-7, with 9 bases identical to TRBD1. The CDR3 loop spans 15 amino acids. In germline, CDR1 is SGDLS, CDR2 YYNGEE. Trimming cost V 4 bases and J 6 bases; bases outside gene matches: 11. CDR3 sequence (DNA): TGTGCCAGCAGCACCGGGACAGGGAGTCTTTTCGAGCAGTACTTC. Translating gives CASSTGTGSLFEQYF.

V and J are TRBV23-1 and TRBJ2-3; D gene ambiguous. TRBV23-1 is noted as an ORF with a role that remains uncertain. CDR3 size: 10 residues. For the CDR3, the DNA is TGCGTCACCAGGCAGCTACGGCGCTATTTT. Translating gives CVTRQLRRYF.

This clonotype was observed at least ten times. The chain uses TRBV9 and TRBJ1-5, with TRBD1 matching over 8 bases. Germline V lookup: CDR1 SGDLS, CDR2 YYNGEE. Trimming took 2 bases from V and 6 from J; bases not matched to a gene: 1. This CDR3 has 13 residues. CDR3 in amino acids: CASSVTGGQPQHF. Here the CDR3 DNA reads TGTGCCAGCAGCGTTACAGGGGGTCAGCCCCAGCATTTT.

The table lists this clonotype with many counts. V and J are TRBV9 and TRBJ2-3; TRBD2 aligns across 10 bases. After removal of 3 bases from V and 0 bases from J, the junction contained 10 bases not matched to a gene. From germline, CDR1 is SGDLS and CDR2 YYNGEE. This CDR3 has 18 residues. The CDR3 loop reads CASSAGGGLAMSTDTQYF. The CDR3 nucleotides are TGTGCCAGCAGCGCCGGGGGGGGACTAGCGATGAGCACAGATACGCAGTATTTT.

This clonotype was seen repeatedly, ten times or more. The chain joins TRBV9 to TRBJ1-1; TRBD1 matches at 8 bases. Germline V lookup: CDR1 SGDLS, CDR2 YYNGEE. The CDR3 loop spans 14 amino acids. The J segment lost 5 bases and the V segment lost 3 bases, leaving 6 bases of the junction unmatched. Here the CDR3 reads CASSDTGGGTEAFF. The CDR3 region has the DNA TGTGCCAGCAGCGACACAGGGGGTGGAACTGAAGCTTTCTTT. The whole variable domain, remainder taken from reference TRBV9 and TRBJ1-1, is DSGVTQTPKHLITATGQRVTLRCSPRSGDLSVYWYQQSLDQGLQFLIQYYNGEERAKGNILERFSAQQFPDLHSELNLSSLELGDSALYFCASSDTGGGTEAFFGQGTRLTVV.

This clonotype was seen repeatedly, ten times or more. This chain connects TRBV9 to TRBJ1-5; D is unclear. V lost 4 bases and J 1 base, leaving 12 bases between the germline ends. The CDR3 length is 15 residues. The germline gives CDR1 SGDLS, CDR2 YYNGEE. The CDR3 protein is CASSSGSSSNQPQHF. In DNA form, the CDR3 reads TGTGCCAGCAGCTCCGGATCGTCGAGCAATCAGCCCCAGCATTTT.

This clonotype was found many times. V is TRBV27 and J is TRBJ1-3; D not certain. This CDR3 is 16 amino acids long. Germline V gene lookup returns CDR1 MNHEY and CDR2 SMNVEV (reference sequence). V gave up 2 bases and J gave up 3 bases, with 14 bases separating them. CDR3: CASSLEPATDGNTIYF. DNA of the CDR3: TGTGCCAGCAGTTTAGAGCCTGCGACGGATGGAAACACCATATATTTT.

By sample fraction, this clonotype is medium-sized. The rearrangement uses TRBV9 and TRBJ2-3; TRBD1 aligns across 8 bases. Germline CDR1 SGDLS, CDR2 YYNGEE. Trimming at V came to 3 bases and at J to 4 bases, leaving 4 bases not matched to a gene. CDR3 length: 14 amino acids. The CDR3 DNA reads TGTGCCAGCAGCGCAGGACAGGGCCCAGATACGCAGTATTTT. Its protein is CASSAGQGPDTQYF.

This clonotype was seen repeatedly, ten times or more. The chain employs TRBV9 and TRBJ2-3; 7 bases are shared with TRBD2. The length of the CDR3 is 12 residues. Per the germline V gene, CDR1 is SGDLS and CDR2 is YYNGEE. V shed 5 bases and J 6 bases; nucleotides not matched to a gene: 3. In DNA form, the CDR3 reads TGTGCCAGCAGTCTAGCGGCGGATACGCAGTATTTT. This gives the protein CASSLAADTQYF.

The table lists this clonotype with many counts. The chain combines TRBV9 with TRBJ2-7, with 9 bases identical to TRBD2. This CDR3 region has 15 residues. V was clipped by 0 bases and J by 0 bases; unmatched bases: 1. Germline CDR1 and CDR2: SGDLS and YYNGEE. The CDR3 here is CASSVATSGSYEQYF. DNA for the CDR3: TGTGCCAGCAGCGTAGCGACTAGCGGCTCCTACGAGCAGTACTTC.

Many counts were recorded for this clonotype. V is TRBV9 and J is TRBJ2-5; 7 bases map to TRBD1. The CDR3 consists of 15 residues. Germline V CDR1 and CDR2: SGDLS, YYNGEE. The V segment lost 4 bases and the J segment 0 bases; nucleotides outside the gene matches: 6. CDR3 coding DNA: TGTGCCAGCAGCCCCTGGGACAGCCACCAAGAGACCCAGTACTTC. It specifies CASSPWDSHQETQYF.

This clonotype ranks as medium-sized. The V call is TRBV5-1, the J call TRBJ2-2; D gene uncertain. Deletions cut 0 bases from V and 4 bases from J, with 10 bases between. The CDR3 covers 15 residues. Germline V gene data show CDR1 as SGHRS and CDR2 as YFSETQ. CDR3 loop: CASSLVGLSTGELFF. The CDR3, as DNA: TGCGCCAGCAGCTTGGTAGGGCTGAGCACCGGGGAGCTGTTTTTT.

By its share, this clonotype is medium-sized. The V gene is TRBV9, the J gene TRBJ2-5; TRBD2 matches at 13 bases. CDR3 length: 16 residues. Germline V gene lookup returns CDR1 SGDLS and CDR2 YYNGEE. J gave up 5 bases and V 4 bases, and 8 bases lay outside the gene matches. CDR3 residues: CASSPRLAGGGETQYF. In nucleotides, the CDR3 is TGTGCCAGCAGCCCCAGACTAGCGGGAGGAGGGGAGACCCAGTACTTC.

In its sample, this clonotype ranks as medium-sized. V usage is TRBV9 and J usage is TRBJ2-2; 10 bases fit TRBD2. With V trimmed by 2 bases and J by 6 bases, 16 bases remained unmatched. The germline V gene has CDR1 SGDLS and CDR2 YYNGEE. This CDR3 region has 19 residues. This chain's CDR3 is CASSVSLQREGHYSGELFF. CDR3 nucleotide sequence: TGTGCCAGCAGCGTCTCTCTCCAGCGGGAGGGCCATTACTCCGGGGAGCTGTTTTTT.

This clonotype has at least ten counts. The chain uses TRBV9 and TRBJ2-1, with D maybe TRBD2 (7 bases). The CDR3 has 15 residues. Germline CDR1 reads SGDLS; CDR2 reads YYNGEE. The V gene lost 4 bases and the J gene lost 6 bases, with 17 bases spanning the gap. The CDR3 region is CASSIGGGPGNEQFF. The CDR3 nucleotides read TGTGCCAGCAGCATAGGGGGGGGGCCGGGCAATGAGCAGTTCTTC.